This is a list of T cell receptor beta chains from one sample in a study of CD8 T cells in Susac syndrome. TCRdb re-called the immunoSEQ multiplex PCR reads with MiXCR, one entry per CDR3 protein. The repertoire holds 130,000 or so distinct CDR3 sequences, with about 95% as singletons. The specimen was CD4+ T cells from PBMCs. The receptors were sampled from a human donor in good health. CDR3s include the opening cysteine and the closing phenylalanine or tryptophan. Each record gives: V gene, clone size, D gene, J gene, CDR3 DNA, CDR3 protein. The D gene is left open where the match is weak. For some rows the clone size is stated as once, few or many, or as a class when expanded; others skip it.

>TRBV20-1|once|NA|TRBJ1-5
TGCAGTGCTGGGCGGCCCCAGCCCCAGCATTTT
CSAGRPQPQHF
>TRBV3-1|NA|NA|TRBJ2-7
TGTGCCAGCAGCCAGGTCGGACAGCCGTCCTACGAGCAGTACTTC
CASSQVGQPSYEQYF
>TRBV28|few|NA|TRBJ1-4
TGTGCCAGCAGTTCCTCTGAAAAACTGTTTTTT
CASSSSEKLFF
>TRBV3-1|NA|NA|TRBJ1-6
TGTGCCAGCAGCCAAGTGAGGGATTCACCCCTCCACTTT
CASSQVRDSPLHF
>TRBV5-4|NA|TRBD2|TRBJ2-7
TGTGCCAGCAGCTTATCCAGGGGACTAGCGGACTACGAGCAGTACTTC
CASSLSRGLADYEQYF
>TRBV6-1|NA|NA|TRBJ1-5
TGTGCCAGCAGTCGGGGGGGTAGCAATCAGCCCCAGCATTTT
CASSRGGSNQPQHF
>TRBV10-3|NA|TRBD2|TRBJ2-7
TGTGCCATCAGGGGACTAGCGGGGCCGTCCTACGAGCAGTACTTC
CAIRGLAGPSYEQYF
>TRBV3-1|NA|NA|TRBJ1-1
TGTGCCAGCAGCCAATACCCCAGTTCTGACACTGAAGCTTTCTTT
CASSQYPSSDTEAFF
>TRBV12-5|once|TRBD1|TRBJ1-5
TGTGCTAGTGGTTCGGACAGGGGAACCAGTGGCCCTATGCCCCAGCATTTT
CASGSDRGTSGPMPQHF
>TRBV28|NA|NA|TRBJ2-3
TGTGCCAGCAGGCCCACCGGGACACTCGGCGAGTATTTT
CASRPTGTLGEYF